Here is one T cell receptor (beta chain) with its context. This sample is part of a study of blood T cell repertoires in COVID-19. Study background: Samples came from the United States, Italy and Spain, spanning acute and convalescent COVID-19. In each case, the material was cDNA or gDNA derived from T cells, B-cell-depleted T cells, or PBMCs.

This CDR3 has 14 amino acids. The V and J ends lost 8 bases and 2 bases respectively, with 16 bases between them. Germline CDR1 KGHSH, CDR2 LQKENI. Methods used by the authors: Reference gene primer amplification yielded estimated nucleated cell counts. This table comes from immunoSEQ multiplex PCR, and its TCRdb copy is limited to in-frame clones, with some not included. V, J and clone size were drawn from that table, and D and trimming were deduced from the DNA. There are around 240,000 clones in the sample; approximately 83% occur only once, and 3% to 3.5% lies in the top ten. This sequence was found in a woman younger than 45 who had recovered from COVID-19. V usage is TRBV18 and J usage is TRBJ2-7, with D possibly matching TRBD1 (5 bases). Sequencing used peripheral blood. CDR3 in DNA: TGTGCCAGCACAGGATCGACCACAACCTACGAGCAGTACTTC. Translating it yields CASTGSTTTYEQYF. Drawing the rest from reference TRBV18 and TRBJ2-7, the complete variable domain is NAGVMQNPRHLVRRRGQEARLRCSPMKGHSHVYWYRQLPEEGLKFMVYLQKENIIDESGMPKERFSAEFPKEGPSILRIQQVVRGDSAAYFCASTGSTTTYEQYFGPGTRLTVT.